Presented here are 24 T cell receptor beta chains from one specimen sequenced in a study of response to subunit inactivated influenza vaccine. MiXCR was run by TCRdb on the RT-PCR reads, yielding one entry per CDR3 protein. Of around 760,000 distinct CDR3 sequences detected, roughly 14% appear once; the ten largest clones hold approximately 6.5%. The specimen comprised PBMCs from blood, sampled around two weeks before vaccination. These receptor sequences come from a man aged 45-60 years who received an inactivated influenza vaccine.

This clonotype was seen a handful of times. The DNA of the CDR3 is TGTGCCACCAGCACGACTAGCGGGAGGGTTGTCGGGGAGCTGTTTTTT. Protein sequence: CATSTTSGRVVGELFF. V gene TRBV15 combines with J gene TRBJ2-2; 14 nucleotides align to TRBD2. J was trimmed by 7 bases and V by 4 bases; bases with no gene match: 5. Germline loops: CDR1 LNHNV, CDR2 YYDKDF (reference sequence). The CDR3 is made up of 16 amino acids.

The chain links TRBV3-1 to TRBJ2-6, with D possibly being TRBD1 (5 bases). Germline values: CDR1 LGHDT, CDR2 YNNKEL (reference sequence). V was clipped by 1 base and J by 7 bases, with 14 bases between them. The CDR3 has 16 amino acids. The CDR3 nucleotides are TGTGCCAGCAGCCAAGCCCGGCCAGGGCTAGCCAACGTCCTGACTTTC. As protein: CASSQARPGLANVLTF.

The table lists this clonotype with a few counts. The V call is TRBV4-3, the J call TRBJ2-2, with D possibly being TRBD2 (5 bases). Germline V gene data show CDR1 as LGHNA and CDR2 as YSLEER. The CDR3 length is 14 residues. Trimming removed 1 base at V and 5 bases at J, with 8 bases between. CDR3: CASSQGGQTGELFF. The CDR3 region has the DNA TGCGCCAGCAGCCAAGGAGGGCAAACCGGGGAGCTGTTTTTT.

CDR3 loop: CASRPEPDGGYTF. In DNA form, the CDR3 reads TGCGCCAGCAGACCGGAACCGGACGGGGGCTACACCTTC. The chain recombines TRBV5-1 with TRBJ1-2; D is unresolved. The CDR3 has 13 amino acids. Trimming stripped 5 bases from V and 8 bases from J, with 16 bases between. The germline V gene encodes CDR1 SGHRS and CDR2 YFSETQ.

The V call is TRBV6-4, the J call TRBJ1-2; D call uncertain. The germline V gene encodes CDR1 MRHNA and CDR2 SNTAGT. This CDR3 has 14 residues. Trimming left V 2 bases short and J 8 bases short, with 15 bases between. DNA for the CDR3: TGTGCCAGCAGTGACGGAGCAAGAGGGAGCGGCTACACCTTC. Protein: CASSDGARGSGYTF.

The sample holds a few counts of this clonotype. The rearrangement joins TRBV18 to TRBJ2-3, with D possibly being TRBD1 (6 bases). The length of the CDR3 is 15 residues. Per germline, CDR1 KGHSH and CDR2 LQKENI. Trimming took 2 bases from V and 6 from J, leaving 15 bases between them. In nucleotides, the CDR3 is TGTGCCAGCTCACCAGGACAGCATCGGCTGGATACGCAGTATTTT. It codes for CASSPGQHRLDTQYF.

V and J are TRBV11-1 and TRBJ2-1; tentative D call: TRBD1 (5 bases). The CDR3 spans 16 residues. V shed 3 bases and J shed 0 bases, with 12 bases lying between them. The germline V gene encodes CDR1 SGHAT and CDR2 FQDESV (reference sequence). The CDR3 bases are TGTGCCAGCAGCTTGTTGACAGAGCCCTCCTACAATGAGCAGTTCTTC. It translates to CASSLLTEPSYNEQFF.

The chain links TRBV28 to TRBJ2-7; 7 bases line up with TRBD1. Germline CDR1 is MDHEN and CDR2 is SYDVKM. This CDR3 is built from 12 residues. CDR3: CTTGDKAYEQYF. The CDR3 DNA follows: TGTACAACAGGGGATAAAGCCTACGAGCAGTACTTC. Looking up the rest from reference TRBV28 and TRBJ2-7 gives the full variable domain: DVKVTQSSRYLVKRTGEKVFLECVQDMDHENMFWYRQDPGLGLRLIYFSYDVKMKEKGDIPEGYSVSREKKERFSLILESASTNQTSMYLCTTGDKAYEQYFGPGTRLTVT.

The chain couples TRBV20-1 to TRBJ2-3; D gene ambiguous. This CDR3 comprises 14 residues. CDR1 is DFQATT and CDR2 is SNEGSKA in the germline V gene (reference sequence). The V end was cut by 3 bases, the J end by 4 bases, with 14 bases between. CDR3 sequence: CSASQLGRSDTQYF. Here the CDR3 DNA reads TGCAGTGCTAGCCAACTCGGAAGGTCAGATACGCAGTATTTT.

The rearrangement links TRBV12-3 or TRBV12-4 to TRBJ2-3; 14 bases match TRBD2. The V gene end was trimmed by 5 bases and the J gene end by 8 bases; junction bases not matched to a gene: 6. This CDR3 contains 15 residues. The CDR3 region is CASSPTSGGAGTQYF. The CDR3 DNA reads TGTGCCAGCAGTCCGACTAGCGGGGGGGCGGGTACGCAGTATTTT.

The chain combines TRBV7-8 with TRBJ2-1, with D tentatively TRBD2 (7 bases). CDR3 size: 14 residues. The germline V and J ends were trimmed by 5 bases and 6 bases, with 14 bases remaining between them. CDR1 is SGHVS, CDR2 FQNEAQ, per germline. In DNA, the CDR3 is TGTGCCAGCAGCCGTAGGGGGGGTGTCAATGAGCAGTTCTTC. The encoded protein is CASSRRGGVNEQFF.

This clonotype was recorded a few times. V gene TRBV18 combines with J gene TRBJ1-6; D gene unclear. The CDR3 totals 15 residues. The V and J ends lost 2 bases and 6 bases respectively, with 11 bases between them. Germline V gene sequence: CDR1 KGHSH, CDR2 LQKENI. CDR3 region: CASSPYGMINSPLHF. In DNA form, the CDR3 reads TGTGCCAGCTCACCATATGGGATGATTAATTCACCCCTCCACTTT.

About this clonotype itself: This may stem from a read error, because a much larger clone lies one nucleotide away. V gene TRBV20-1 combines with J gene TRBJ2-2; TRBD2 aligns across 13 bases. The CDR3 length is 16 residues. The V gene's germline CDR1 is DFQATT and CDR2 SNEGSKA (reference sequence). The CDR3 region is CSLTTSGRLGTGELFF. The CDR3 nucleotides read TGCAGCTTAACGACTAGCGGGAGGTTGGGCACCGGGGAGCTGTTTTTT.

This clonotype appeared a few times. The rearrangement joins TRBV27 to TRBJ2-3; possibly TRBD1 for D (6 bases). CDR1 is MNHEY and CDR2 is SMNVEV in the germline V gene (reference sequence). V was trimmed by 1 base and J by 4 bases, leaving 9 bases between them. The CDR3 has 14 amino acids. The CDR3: CASSLLGAPDTQYF. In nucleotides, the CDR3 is TGTGCCAGCAGTTTATTGGGGGCACCAGATACGCAGTATTTT.

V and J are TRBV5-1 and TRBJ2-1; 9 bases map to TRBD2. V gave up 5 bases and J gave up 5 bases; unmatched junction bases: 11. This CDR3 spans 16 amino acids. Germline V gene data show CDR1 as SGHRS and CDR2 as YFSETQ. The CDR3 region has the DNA TGCGCCAGCAGAATTCGTTCACTAGCGGGTAACAATGAGCAGTTCTTC. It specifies CASRIRSLAGNNEQFF.

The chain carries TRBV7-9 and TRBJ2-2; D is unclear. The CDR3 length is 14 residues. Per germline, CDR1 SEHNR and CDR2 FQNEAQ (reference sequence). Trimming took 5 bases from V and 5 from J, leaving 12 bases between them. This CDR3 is CASSGGVATGELFF. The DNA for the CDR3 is TGTGCCAGCAGCGGTGGGGTCGCGACCGGGGAGCTGTTTTTT.

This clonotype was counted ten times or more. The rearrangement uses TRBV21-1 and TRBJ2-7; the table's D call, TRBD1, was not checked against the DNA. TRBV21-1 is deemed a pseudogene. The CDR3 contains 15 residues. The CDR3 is CASRGNGRASDEQYF. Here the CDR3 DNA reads TGTGCCAGCAGAGGAAACGGACGGGCGAGCGACGAGCAGTACTTC.

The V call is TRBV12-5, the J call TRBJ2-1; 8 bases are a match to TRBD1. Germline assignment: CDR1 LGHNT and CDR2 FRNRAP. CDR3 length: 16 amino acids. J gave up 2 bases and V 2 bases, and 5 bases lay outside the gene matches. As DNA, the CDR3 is TGTGCTAGTGGTTTGATGACAGGGGCCACCTACAATGAGCAGTTCTTC. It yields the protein CASGLMTGATYNEQFF.

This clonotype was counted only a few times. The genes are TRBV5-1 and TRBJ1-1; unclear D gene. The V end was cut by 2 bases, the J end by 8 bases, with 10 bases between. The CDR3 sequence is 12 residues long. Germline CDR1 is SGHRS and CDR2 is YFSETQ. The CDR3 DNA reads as TGCGCCAGCAGCTTCGACAAGAGGGAAGCTTTCTTT. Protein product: CASSFDKREAFF.

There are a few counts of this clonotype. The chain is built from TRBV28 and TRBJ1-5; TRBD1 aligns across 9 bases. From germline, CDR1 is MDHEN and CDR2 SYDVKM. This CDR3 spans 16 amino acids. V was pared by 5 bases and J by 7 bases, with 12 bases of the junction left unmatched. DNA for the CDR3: TGTGCCAGCAGTCCCGACCCGACAGGGGGTCGGCAGCCCCAGCATTTT. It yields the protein CASSPDPTGGRQPQHF.

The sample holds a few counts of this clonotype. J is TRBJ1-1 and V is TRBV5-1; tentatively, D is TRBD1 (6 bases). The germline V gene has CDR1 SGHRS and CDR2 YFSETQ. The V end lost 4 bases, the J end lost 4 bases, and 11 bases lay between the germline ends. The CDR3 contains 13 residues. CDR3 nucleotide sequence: TGCGCCAGCAGCCCTCTCAGGGGCACTGAAGCTTTCTTT. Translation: CASSPLRGTEAFF.

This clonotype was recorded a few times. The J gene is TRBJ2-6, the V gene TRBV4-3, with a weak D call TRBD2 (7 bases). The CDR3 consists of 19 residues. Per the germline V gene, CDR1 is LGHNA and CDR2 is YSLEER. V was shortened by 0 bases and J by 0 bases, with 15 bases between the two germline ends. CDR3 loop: CASSQEEAGTYSGANVLTF. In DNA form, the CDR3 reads TGCGCCAGCAGCCAAGAAGAAGCGGGGACATACTCTGGGGCCAACGTCCTGACTTTC.

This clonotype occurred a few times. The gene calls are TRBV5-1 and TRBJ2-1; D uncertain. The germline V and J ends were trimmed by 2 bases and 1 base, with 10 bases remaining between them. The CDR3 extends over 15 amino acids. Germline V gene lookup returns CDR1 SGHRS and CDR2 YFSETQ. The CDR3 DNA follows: TGCGCCAGCAGCTTTACCCCTGGTTCCTACAATGAGCAGTTCTTC. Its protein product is CASSFTPGSYNEQFF.

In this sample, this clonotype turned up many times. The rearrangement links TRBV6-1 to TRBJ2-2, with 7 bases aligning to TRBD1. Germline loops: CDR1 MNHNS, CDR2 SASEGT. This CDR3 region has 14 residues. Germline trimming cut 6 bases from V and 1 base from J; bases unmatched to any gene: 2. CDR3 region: CASSWTGNTGELFF. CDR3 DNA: TGTGCCAGCAGCTGGACAGGGAACACCGGGGAGCTGTTTTTT.